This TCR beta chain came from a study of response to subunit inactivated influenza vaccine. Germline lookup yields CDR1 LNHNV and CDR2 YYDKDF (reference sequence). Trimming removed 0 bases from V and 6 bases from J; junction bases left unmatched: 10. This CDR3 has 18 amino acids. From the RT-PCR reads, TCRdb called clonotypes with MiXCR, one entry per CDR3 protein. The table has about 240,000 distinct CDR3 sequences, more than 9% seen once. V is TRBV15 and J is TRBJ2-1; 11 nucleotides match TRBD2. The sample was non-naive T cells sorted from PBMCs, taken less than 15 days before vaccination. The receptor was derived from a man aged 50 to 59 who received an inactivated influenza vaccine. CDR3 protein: CATSRDPQLAGGGNEQFF. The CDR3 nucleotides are TGTGCCACCAGCAGAGACCCCCAGCTAGCGGGAGGAGGCAATGAGCAGTTCTTC.